This T cell receptor (beta chain) stems from a study of T cell responses to AZD1222 COVID-19 vaccine. Trimming left V 4 bases short and J 5 bases short, with 8 bases between. Per germline, CDR1 KGHSH and CDR2 LQKENI. The CDR3 spans 12 residues. The method was immunoSEQ multiplex PCR; TCRdb's version includes in-frame clones alone and lacks a portion of them. The sample lists 150,000 to 190,000 clones, over 70% seen once, with about 8.9% in the top ten. The source was peripheral blood, collected 28 days after the second AZD1222 dose. The receptor comes from an adult who received the AZD1222 COVID-19 vaccine. The chain is built from TRBV18 and TRBJ1-2; TRBD1 might be the D (6 bases). CDR3 region: CASSLGQYGYTF. CDR3 in DNA: TGTGCCAGCTCACTTGGACAGTATGGCTACACCTTC.